These 3 T cell receptor beta chains were all obtained from the same sample, sequenced in a study of blood T cell repertoires in COVID-19. Repertoires were generated with immunoSEQ multiplex PCR, while TCRdb's copy carries only in-frame clones and drops some. The top ten hold around 2.2% of the sample, which has 40,000 to 50,000 clones, about 84% seen once. Material: peripheral blood. The source of these receptors is a woman aged 55-69 years with acute or convalescent COVID-19.

The rearrangement links TRBV12-3 or TRBV12-4 to TRBJ2-7; D call uncertain. V lost 6 bases to trimming and J lost 0 bases, with 9 bases between them. This CDR3 region has 13 residues. CDR3 protein: CASRGESSYEQYF. The CDR3 DNA follows: TGTGCCAGCAGGGGCGAGAGCTCCTACGAGCAGTACTTC.

The genes are TRBV5-4 and TRBJ2-2; D may be TRBD1 (6 bases). Germline lookup yields CDR1 SGHNT and CDR2 YYREEE (reference sequence). V was clipped by 5 bases and J by 5 bases, with 19 bases between them. CDR3 length equals 16 residues. The CDR3 nucleotides read TGTGCCAGCAGGGAAAATTTACAGGGAGTGACCGGGGAGCTGTTTTTT. Encoded protein: CASRENLQGVTGELFF.

The chain recombines TRBV9 with TRBJ1-1; D is possibly TRBD1 (5 bases). Trimming removed 0 bases from V and 4 bases from J, with 10 bases in between. This CDR3 has 14 amino acids. Germline-derived CDR1 and CDR2 are SGDLS and YYNGEE. The CDR3 DNA reads as TGTGCCAGCAGCGTAGAGGGGATGGGCACTGAAGCTTTCTTT. The encoded protein is CASSVEGMGTEAFF.